This T cell receptor beta chain appears in the sequencing data of a study of blood T cell repertoires in COVID-19. Looking at the study overall: From the United States, Italy and Spain came samples of acute and convalescent COVID-19.

CDR1 and CDR2 from the germline V gene are SNHLY and FYNNEI. V dropped 6 bases and J dropped 6 bases, with 9 bases sitting between them. The CDR3 has 11 amino acids. As processed by the authors: Amplification from reference gene primers served as the basis for estimated nucleated cell counts. The repertoire was sequenced with immunoSEQ multiplex PCR; TCRdb's copy has only in-frame clones and lacks some. The DNA was the basis for D and trimming; V, J and clone size are from that table. Of approximately 13,000 clones in the sample, 65% to 90% were seen once. This clonotype was obtained from a man between 35 and 55 years old with active or convalescent COVID-19. Sequencing used peripheral blood. This chain joins TRBV2 and TRBJ2-7; D is uncertain. Written as DNA, the CDR3 is TGTGCCAGCAGGATGACGGGCGAGCAGTACTTC. This codes for CASRMTGEQYF.